What follows is one T cell receptor beta chain and its context. The antigen is unknown. This entry is derived from a study of cytomegalovirus exposure and HLA in healthy donors. This CDR3 region has 20 residues. The germline V gene encodes CDR1 SGHRS and CDR2 YFSETQ. With V trimmed by 0 bases and J by 4 bases, 22 bases remained unmatched. Study-level findings and limits: TCR beta sequences reportedly predicted most subjects' HLA-A and HLA-B alleles accurately. Likely technical artifact: a cluster of highly shared sequence variants.

With 60 Vbeta and 13 Jbeta primers, the PCR was carried out. TCRdb's copy holds only in-frame clones and misses some; the assay was immunoSEQ multiplex PCR. This table holds approximately 140,000 clones, around 83% found once. The receptor comes from a man aged 50-60 years in good health and CMV-seronegative. Sequenced material: PBMCs. The V call is TRBV5-1, the J call TRBJ2-7; 7 bases are a match to TRBD1. CDR3 sequence (DNA): TGCGCCAGCAGCTTGGCCGAGGGCAACAACAGGGGATGGGCTTGGTACGAGCAGTACTTC. Protein product: CASSLAEGNNRGWAWYEQYF.